The sequence of this T cell receptor beta chain was determined in a study of blood T cell repertoires in COVID-19 (dated by TCRdb to the early 2020s). As for the study more broadly: Samples covering the acute and convalescent phases of COVID-19 were provided by collaborators in the United States, Italy and Spain. The material from the prospective study consisted of cDNA or gDNA derived from T cells, B-cell-depleted T cells, or PBMCs. Subjects who had been exposed to COVID-19, were actively infected with it, or had recovered from it provided the deeply sampled blood TCRbeta repertoires that made up the dataset. The repertoires were released in a freely available public database meant as a resource for research on the immune response to SARS-CoV-2. The samples were drawn from two sources: the first 160 participants of the ongoing ImmuneRACE study, and approximately 1,300 subjects contributed by 6 global collaborators. Sample metadata almost always included a de-identified subject ID, COVID-19 status, age in years and sex. Where available, HLA class I and class II types were obtained from metadata supplied by the sample provider rather than from assay-based typing.

Whole blood was collected in K2EDTA tubes by collaborating institutions according to the institutions' own protocols. For TCRbeta analysis, collaborators shipped samples in one of three forms: frozen whole blood, isolated PBMCs, or DNA extracted from either of those sample types. Points on this clone: Its specific antigen is unknown. The sample holds no much larger clone one base away, and base qualities are not on file.

Findings and caveats that apply to the study as a whole: How much clinical and demographic metadata was included differed by source and by participant, and the metadata was provided uncurated.

The immunoSEQ Assay, a bias-controlled multiplex PCR, was used to amplify TCRbeta CDR3 regions from genomic DNA. Per the original workflow: The number of nucleated cells in each sample was estimated from the amplification of reference gene primers within the assay. To quantify the absolute abundance of each unique TCRbeta CDR3 rearrangement, sequence reads were collapsed and filtered. For each sample, productive Simpson clonality was calculated as the square root of Simpson's diversity index across productive rearrangements. The source is immuneACCESS, and TCRdb retained only in-frame sequences with V and J called. Part of the clones is not carried over; for the studies checked, unresolved V genes explain less than half of this, and the remainder is unexplained. The V and J calls and clone size come from that table; D and trimming were worked out from the DNA. For this sample there are over 40,000 clones; 92% appear just once. The ten largest clones take up around 13% of the sample.

V lost 3 bases and J lost 2 bases; the stretch between them is 7 bases long. There are 12 amino acids in the CDR3, from cysteine to phenylalanine inclusive. Solely the CDR3 DNA is kept, with 36 bases framed from the first base. CDR1 and CDR2, per the germline V gene, are SQVTM and ANQGSEA. The receptor chain draws on TRBV29-1 and TRBJ2-5, with no confidently assigned D gene. Sequencing input: peripheral blood. The receptor was isolated from a human donor in a cohort sampled during active COVID-19. The CDR3 region reads CSVDNQQETQYF. The bases read TGCAGCGTTGACAATCAGCAAGAGACCCAGTACTTC.